This is a list of T cell receptor beta chains from one sample in a study of CD8 T cells in Susac syndrome. Each CDR3 protein gets one entry after TCRdb re-called the immunoSEQ multiplex PCR reads with MiXCR. The sample lists around 200,000 distinct CDR3 sequences; approximately 95% were seen once. Sequenced material: CD4+ T cells from PBMCs. The receptors stem from a human donor in good health. The CDR3 runs from the conserved cysteine through the conserved F or W. The D gene is left open where the match is weak. Where a row states a size, it is once, few, many or the class of an expanded clone; other rows omit it.

clone_size: few
j_call: TRBJ2-7
d_call: NA
v_call: TRBV20-1
cdr3_aa: CSARTGFYEQYF
cdr3_nt: TGCAGTGCTAGAACAGGGTTCTACGAGCAGTACTTC

clone_size: NA
j_call: TRBJ2-1
d_call: NA
v_call: TRBV15
cdr3_aa: CATSRELALVSYNEQFF
cdr3_nt: TGTGCCACCAGCAGAGAATTGGCTTTGGTCTCCTACAATGAGCAGTTCTTC

clone_size: NA
j_call: TRBJ2-3
d_call: NA
v_call: TRBV29-1
cdr3_aa: CSVEANGSGDTQYF
cdr3_nt: TGCAGCGTTGAGGCCAACGGGAGCGGAGATACGCAGTATTTT

clone_size: NA
j_call: TRBJ2-3
d_call: TRBD1
v_call: TRBV5-1
cdr3_aa: CASSPPTGQGGTDTQYF
cdr3_nt: TGCGCCAGCAGCCCACCTACCGGACAGGGGGGCACAGATACGCAGTATTTT

clone_size: NA
j_call: TRBJ2-5
d_call: NA
v_call: TRBV7-7
cdr3_aa: CASSPAGVQETQYF
cdr3_nt: TGTGCTAGCAGCCCTGCCGGGGTCCAAGAGACCCAGTACTTC

clone_size: once
j_call: TRBJ2-5
d_call: TRBD1
v_call: TRBV23-1
cdr3_aa: CASMGSGGIETQYF
cdr3_nt: TGCGCCAGCATGGGCTCAGGGGGAATAGAGACCCAGTACTTC

clone_size: NA
j_call: TRBJ1-5
d_call: NA
v_call: TRBV2
cdr3_aa: CASSMRAPQPQHF
cdr3_nt: TGTGCCAGCAGTATGAGGGCTCCCCAGCCCCAGCATTTT

clone_size: NA
j_call: TRBJ1-1
d_call: NA
v_call: TRBV6-5
cdr3_aa: CASSYAGSGPPEAFF
cdr3_nt: TGTGCCAGCAGTTACGCGGGCTCAGGGCCTCCTGAAGCTTTCTTT

clone_size: NA
j_call: TRBJ1-2
d_call: NA
v_call: TRBV6-5
cdr3_aa: CASSYGERGAHYGYTF
cdr3_nt: TGTGCCAGCAGTTACGGAGAAAGGGGGGCCCACTATGGCTACACCTTC

clone_size: NA
j_call: TRBJ2-5
d_call: TRBD2
v_call: TRBV11-3
cdr3_aa: CASSFGLAGAETQYF
cdr3_nt: TGTGCCAGCAGCTTCGGACTAGCGGGAGCAGAGACCCAGTACTTC

clone_size: once
j_call: TRBJ2-1
d_call: TRBD2
v_call: TRBV3-1
cdr3_aa: CASSQGHGTRARNEQFF
cdr3_nt: TGTGCCAGCAGCCAAGGGCATGGGACTAGAGCCCGGAATGAGCAGTTCTTC